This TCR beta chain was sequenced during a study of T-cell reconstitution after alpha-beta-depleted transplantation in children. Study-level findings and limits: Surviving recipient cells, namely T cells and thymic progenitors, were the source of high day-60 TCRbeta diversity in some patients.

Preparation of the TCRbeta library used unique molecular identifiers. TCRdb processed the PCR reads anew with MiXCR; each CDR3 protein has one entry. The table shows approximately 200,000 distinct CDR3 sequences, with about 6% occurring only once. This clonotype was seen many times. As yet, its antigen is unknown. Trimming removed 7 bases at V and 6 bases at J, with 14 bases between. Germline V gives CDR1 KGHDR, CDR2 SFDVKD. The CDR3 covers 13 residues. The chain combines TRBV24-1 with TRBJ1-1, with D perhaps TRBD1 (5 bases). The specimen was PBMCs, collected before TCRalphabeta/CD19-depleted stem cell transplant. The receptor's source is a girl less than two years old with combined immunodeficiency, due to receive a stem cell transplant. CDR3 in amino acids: CATRPGRGSEAFF. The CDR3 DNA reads TGTGCCACCAGACCCGGGAGGGGATCTGAAGCTTTCTTT.